The clone carrying this TCR beta chain has only a few counts. This sample was taken from a study of T cell repertoires in cytomegalovirus infection. TCRdb called the reads again in MiXCR, with one record for every CDR3 protein. The data show 270,000 or so distinct CDR3 sequences, 17% seen once. Trimming cost V 5 bases and J 9 bases; bases outside gene matches: 2. The CDR3 contains 14 residues. The germline CDR1 and CDR2 sequences are LNHDA and SQIVND (reference sequence). The source material was CD8+ T cells from PBMCs. The TCR sequence derives from a human donor in good health (CMV status not recorded). Some clones in this sample may be carry-over from other donors' samples. The chain is built from TRBV19 and TRBJ2-1, with 15 positions matching TRBD2. The CDR3 reads CASSGLAGGLEQFF. The CDR3 DNA sequence: TGTGCCAGTAGTGGACTAGCGGGGGGGCTTGAGCAGTTCTTC.